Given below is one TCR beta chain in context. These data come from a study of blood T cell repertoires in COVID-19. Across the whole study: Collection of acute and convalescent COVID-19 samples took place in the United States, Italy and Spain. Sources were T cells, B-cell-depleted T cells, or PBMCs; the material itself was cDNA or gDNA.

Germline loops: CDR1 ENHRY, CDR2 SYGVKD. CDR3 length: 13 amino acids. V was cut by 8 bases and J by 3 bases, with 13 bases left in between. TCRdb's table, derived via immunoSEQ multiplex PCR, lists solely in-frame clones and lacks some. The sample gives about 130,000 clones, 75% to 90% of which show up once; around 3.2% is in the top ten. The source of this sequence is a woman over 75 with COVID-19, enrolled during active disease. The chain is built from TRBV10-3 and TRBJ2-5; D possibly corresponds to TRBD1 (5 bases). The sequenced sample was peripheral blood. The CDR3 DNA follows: TGTGCCATCGCAACGACAGAAAAAGAGACCCAGTACTTC. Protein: CAIATTEKETQYF.